Shown below are 26 T cell receptor beta chains from a single sample sequenced in a study of vaccination and CD4 T cells after COVID-19. Noted treatment: roughly ten-day PBMC culture with coronavirus spike peptide pools or control peptides (ViraFEST assay). Those CD4+ T cells from the unexposed donor predate the COVID-19 pandemic (2011-2018). These receptors' antigens are unknown. At the Johns Hopkins FTIC core, DNA taken from cultured CD4+ T cells was sequenced by way of the Oncomine TCR Beta short-read assay. Someone extracted genomic DNA from cultured CD4+ T cells. TCRdb re-called the PCR reads through MiXCR, storing one row per CDR3 protein. Here the sample spans thousands of distinct CDR3 sequences, about 30% being singletons. The sequenced sample consisted of CD4+ T cells from blood, cultured in vitro. The origin of the receptors is a human donor in good health.

This clonotype appeared a few times. The DNA of the CDR3 is TGTGCCAGCAGCTTAGTCCCAGGACGGGATCAGCCCCAGCATTTT. Its protein is CASSLVPGRDQPQHF. V and J are TRBV7-8 and TRBJ1-5; D call uncertain. This CDR3 contains 15 residues. Trimming took 1 base from V and 5 from J, leaving 12 bases between them. Germline values: CDR1 SGHVS, CDR2 FQNEAQ.

The chain joins TRBV20-1 to TRBJ2-3; 10 bases fit TRBD1. The length of the CDR3 is 13 residues. Germline V gene sequence: CDR1 DFQATT, CDR2 SNEGSKA (reference sequence). Trimming removed 3 bases from V and 5 bases from J; junction bases left unmatched: 2. The CDR3: CSARDRGLDTQYF. The CDR3 nucleotides read TGCAGTGCTAGGGACAGGGGGTTAGATACGCAGTATTTT.

The V and J genes are TRBV11-2 and TRBJ1-5; D not certain. Trimming pared 2 bases from V and 7 bases from J, leaving 15 bases between. The germline CDR1 and CDR2 sequences are SGHAT and FQNNGV. This CDR3 has 15 residues. The CDR3 loop is CASSLIGRYGQPQHF. In nucleotides, the CDR3 is TGTGCCAGCAGCTTAATCGGAAGGTACGGGCAGCCCCAGCATTTT.

This clonotype was counted a few times. V and J are TRBV20-1 and TRBJ2-1, with 9 bases matching TRBD2. This CDR3 has 17 residues. V lost 3 bases to trimming and J lost 0 bases; unmatched junction nucleotides: 9. The V gene's germline CDR1 is DFQATT and CDR2 SNEGSKA (reference sequence). CDR3 in amino acids: CSARGWLAGPSYNEQFF. CDR3 DNA sequence: TGCAGTGCTAGGGGATGGCTAGCGGGACCCTCCTACAATGAGCAGTTCTTC.

The chain carries TRBV11-2 and TRBJ2-7; 9 bases map to TRBD1. The V gene end was trimmed by 3 bases and the J gene end by 3 bases; junction bases not matched to a gene: 9. CDR3 length equals 16 residues. The V gene's germline CDR1 is SGHAT and CDR2 FQNNGV. In nucleotides, the CDR3 is TGTGCCAGCAGCTTCGATCCGGGACAGGGAAACTACGAGCAGTACTTC. Protein product: CASSFDPGQGNYEQYF.

The sample holds a few counts of this clonotype. V is TRBV7-6 and J is TRBJ2-3; 8 nucleotides line up with TRBD2. This CDR3 contains 16 residues. In germline, CDR1 is SGHVS, CDR2 FNYEAQ. V lost 0 bases to trimming and J lost 5 bases; unmatched junction nucleotides: 7. The CDR3: CASSLAGLGGLDTQYF. CDR3 DNA: TGTGCCAGCAGCTTAGCGGGACTAGGAGGGTTAGATACGCAGTATTTT.

The chain combines TRBV20-1 with TRBJ2-1; D is undetermined. Germline V gives CDR1 DFQATT, CDR2 SNEGSKA (reference sequence). V shed 3 bases and J shed 0 bases, with 12 bases lying between them. The CDR3 totals 15 residues. CDR3 sequence (DNA): TGCAGTGCTAGTGTGGCGTCGAGCTCCTACAATGAGCAGTTCTTC. Its translation is CSASVASSSYNEQFF.

This clonotype was seen more than once but under ten times. The rearrangement links TRBV20-1 to TRBJ2-5; D perhaps matches TRBD1 (7 bases). The CDR3 spans 14 residues. Germline V CDR1 and CDR2: DFQATT, SNEGSKA (reference sequence). V lost 6 bases, J lost 1 base, and 15 bases lay in between. This chain's CDR3 is CSARDSLTQETQYF. The CDR3 DNA follows: TGCAGTGCGCGGGACAGCCTCACCCAAGAGACCCAGTACTTC.

There are a few counts of this clonotype. The V and J genes are TRBV12-3 or TRBV12-4 and TRBJ1-1; D gene uncertain. The CDR3 covers 13 residues. Trimming took off 6 bases at V and 1 base at J, with 9 bases between the two ends. The CDR3 DNA reads TGTGCCAGCAGGTACCGGGAGAACACTGAAGCTTTCTTT. Translating gives CASRYRENTEAFF.

The chain employs TRBV20-1 and TRBJ1-3, with 8 bases aligning to TRBD1. Per the germline V gene, CDR1 is DFQATT and CDR2 is SNEGSKA (reference sequence). The CDR3 runs to 16 residues. V lost 6 bases to trimming and J lost 4 bases; unmatched junction nucleotides: 14. CDR3: CSAPDGNRGSGNTIYF. The CDR3 nucleotides are TGCAGTGCCCCAGATGGGAACAGGGGGTCGGGAAACACCATATATTTT.

This clonotype was seen a handful of times. This chain joins TRBV20-1 and TRBJ2-3, with 9 bases identical to TRBD2. Germline lookup yields CDR1 DFQATT and CDR2 SNEGSKA (reference sequence). V was pared by 4 bases and J by 6 bases, with 20 bases of the junction left unmatched. The CDR3 is made up of 18 amino acids. CDR3 sequence: CSATAPHVAGGREDTQYF. CDR3 coding DNA: TGCAGTGCTACCGCCCCCCACGTAGCTGGCGGGAGGGAGGATACGCAGTATTTT.

Turning to this clonotype: A much bigger clone sits one base away, suggesting this may be a read error. The CDR3 sequence is CANRKGGPNQPQHF. The DNA of the CDR3 is TGTGCCAACAGAAAAGGGGGCCCTAATCAGCCCCAGCATTTT. This chain connects TRBV27 to TRBJ1-5; TRBD1 agrees at 7 bases. The V gene's germline CDR1 is MNHEY and CDR2 SMNVEV (reference sequence). V trimming: 10 bases; J trimming: 4 bases; junction bases outside the gene matches: 10. This CDR3 is built from 14 residues.

The chain couples TRBV7-2 to TRBJ2-4, with a tentative D call TRBD2 (5 bases). Trimming removed 8 bases from V and 1 base from J, with 6 bases in between. CDR1 SGHTA and CDR2 FQGNSA come from the germline V gene. This CDR3 is 12 amino acids long. As DNA, the CDR3 is TGTGCCAGCGGGGAGGCCAAAAACATTCAGTACTTC. As protein: CASGEAKNIQYF.

This clonotype came up a few times. This chain links TRBV7-8 with TRBJ1-6; TRBD1 matches at 7 bases. Unmatched junction bases numbered 10, after V lost 2 bases and J lost 0 bases. This CDR3 spans 19 amino acids. Germline lookup yields CDR1 SGHVS and CDR2 FQNEAQ. The DNA for the CDR3 is TGTGCCAGCAGCTTAACCGCCCCGGACAGGAGCTCCTATAATTCACCCCTCCACTTT. Its translation: CASSLTAPDRSSYNSPLHF. The full variable domain, in which reference TRBV7-8 and TRBJ1-6 provide the parts outside the CDR3, is GAGVSQSPRYKVAKRGQDVALRCDPISGHVSLFWYQQALGQGPEFLTYFQNEAQLDKSGLPSDRFFAERPEGSVSTLKIQRTQQEDSAVYLCASSLTAPDRSSYNSPLHFGNGTRLTVT.

Only a few counts were recorded for this clonotype. This chain uses TRBV4-3 with TRBJ1-1; D is undetermined. The CDR3 spans 13 residues. Trimming removed 2 bases at V and 10 bases at J, with 14 bases between. Germline V CDR1 and CDR2: LGHNA, YSLEER. The chain's CDR3 is CASSQPDGRRAFF. The CDR3 region has the DNA TGCGCCAGCAGCCAACCCGACGGAAGGCGAGCTTTCTTT.

This clonotype came up a few times. This chain uses TRBV28 with TRBJ1-1; D uncertain. CDR1 and CDR2 from the germline V gene are MDHEN and SYDVKM. Trimming removed 9 bases from V and 0 bases from J, with 5 bases in between. This CDR3 is built from 11 residues. CDR3 DNA: TGTGCCAGTCAATTGAACACTGAAGCTTTCTTT. Protein: CASQLNTEAFF.

This clonotype was recorded once. This chain links TRBV6-1 with TRBJ1-3, with 8 bases aligning to TRBD1. V lost 6 bases and J lost 5; bases outside the gene matches: 9. The length of the CDR3 is 15 residues. From germline, CDR1 is MNHNS and CDR2 SASEGT. The CDR3 sequence is CASSLSGQERNTIYF. The CDR3 bases are TGTGCCAGCAGCCTCTCGGGACAGGAAAGAAACACCATATATTTT.

V is TRBV7-8 and J is TRBJ1-1, with a possible D match to TRBD1 (5 bases). This CDR3 is 13 amino acids long. The V and J ends lost 0 bases and 6 bases respectively, with 8 bases between them. CDR1 and CDR2 from the germline V gene are SGHVS and FQNEAQ. The DNA for the CDR3 is TGTGCCAGCAGCTTAGCCAGGGTGGCTGAAGCTTTCTTT. Translation gives CASSLARVAEAFF.

The chain carries TRBV20-1 and TRBJ2-2; the match to TRBD2 covers 13 bases. Germline V CDR1 and CDR2: DFQATT, SNEGSKA (reference sequence). The CDR3 is made up of 18 amino acids. With 0 bases clipped from V and 0 bases from J, the junction kept 4 bases outside the gene matches. The CDR3 reads CSARDRLAGGTNTGELFF. The CDR3 DNA reads as TGCAGTGCTAGAGACAGACTAGCGGGAGGTACGAACACCGGGGAGCTGTTTTTT.

The V and J genes are TRBV19 and TRBJ2-1; D not resolved. Germline-derived CDR1 and CDR2 are LNHDA and SQIVND (reference sequence). This CDR3 contains 11 residues. Trimming cost V 4 bases and J 10 bases, with 8 bases left between them. CDR3 sequence reads: CASSTLYEQFF. The CDR3 coding sequence is TGTGCCAGTAGTACGTTGTACGAGCAGTTCTTC.

The V gene is TRBV25-1, the J gene TRBJ2-1; 9 nucleotides match TRBD2. Losses at the gene ends were 2 bases for V and 7 bases for J; bases not matched to a gene: 6. The CDR3 consists of 15 residues. Per the germline V gene, CDR1 is MGHDK and CDR2 is SYGVNS. The CDR3 spells CASSEALAGLNEQFF. The CDR3 DNA sequence: TGTGCCAGCAGTGAAGCACTAGCGGGCCTTAATGAGCAGTTCTTC. Full variable domain (outside the CDR3, taken from reference TRBV25-1 and TRBJ2-1): EADIYQTPRYLVIGTGKKITLECSQTMGHDKMYWYQQDPGMELHLIHYSYGVNSTEKGDLSSESTVSRIRTEHFPLTLESARPSHTSQYLCASSEALAGLNEQFFGPGTRLTVL.

This clonotype has just a few counts. The chain is built from TRBV5-4 and TRBJ2-7, with D perhaps given as TRBD1 or TRBD2 (5 bases each). Germline lookup yields CDR1 SGHNT and CDR2 YYREEE (reference sequence). The CDR3 is 12 amino acids. The ends were cut back, 3 bases at V and 7 bases at J, with 11 bases in the middle. CDR3: CASSSPGGEQYF. As DNA, the CDR3 is TGTGCCAGCAGCTCCCCTGGGGGAGAGCAGTACTTC.

This clonotype occurred once. The chain carries TRBV6-1 and TRBJ2-1; 7 bases fit TRBD1. In germline, CDR1 is MNHNS, CDR2 SASEGT. The trim removed 7 bases at V and 3 bases at J, leaving 3 bases unmatched. This CDR3 is 13 amino acids long. The CDR3 loop reads CASNRGGYNEQFF. The CDR3 nucleotides read TGTGCCAGCAACAGGGGTGGCTACAATGAGCAGTTCTTC.

This sequence joins TRBV10-3 and TRBJ1-1; D is unclear. With 7 bases removed from V and 1 base from J, the gap between germline ends came to 13 bases. The CDR3 covers 14 residues. Germline values: CDR1 ENHRY, CDR2 SYGVKD. CDR3: CAINGAPENTEAFF. The CDR3 nucleotides are TGTGCCATCAATGGAGCACCCGAGAACACTGAAGCTTTCTTT.

Written as DNA, the CDR3 is TGTGCCAGCAGTTTTAGTCGGTCTGGGGCCAACGTCCTGACTTTC. Translating it yields CASSFSRSGANVLTF. J is TRBJ2-6 and V is TRBV28, with D unresolved. The V and J ends lost 3 bases and 1 base respectively, with 7 bases between them. The CDR3 covers 15 residues. CDR1 is MDHEN, CDR2 SYDVKM, per germline.

As for this clonotype: At one end, the junction sequence differs from germline, possibly due to a read error. This chain uses TRBV25-1 with TRBJ2-7; D assignment may be TRBD1 or TRBD2 (6 bases each). CDR3 size: 13 residues. Germline CDR1 MGHDK, CDR2 SYGVNS. This CDR3 is CASSEGAGRLVCF. CDR3 sequence (DNA): TGTGCCAGCAGTGAGGGGGCGGGGAGGTTAGTGTGCTTC.